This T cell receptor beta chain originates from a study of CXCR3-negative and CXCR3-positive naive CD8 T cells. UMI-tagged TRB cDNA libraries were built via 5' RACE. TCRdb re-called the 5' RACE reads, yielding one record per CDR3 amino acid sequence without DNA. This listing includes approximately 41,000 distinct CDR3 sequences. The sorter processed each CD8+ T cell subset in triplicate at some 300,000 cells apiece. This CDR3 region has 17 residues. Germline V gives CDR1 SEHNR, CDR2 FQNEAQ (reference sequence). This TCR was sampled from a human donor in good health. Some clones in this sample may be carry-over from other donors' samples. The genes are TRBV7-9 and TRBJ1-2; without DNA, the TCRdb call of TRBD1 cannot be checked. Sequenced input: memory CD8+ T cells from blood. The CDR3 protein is CASSPPGQGARNYGYTF. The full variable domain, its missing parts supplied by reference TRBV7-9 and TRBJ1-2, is DTGVSQNPRHKITKRGQNVTFRCDPISEHNRLYWYRQTLGQGPEFLTYFQNEAQLEKSRLLSDRFSAERPKGSFSTLEIQRTEQGDSAMYLCASSPPGQGARNYGYTFGSGTRLTVV.